The 27 T cell receptor beta chains given below trace back to one sample, sequenced in a study of human T cells and chemical hapten exposure. The sample's time point: healthy volunteer bleed at 6 weeks. Unseparated into fractions, whole blood served as the source from which total RNA was extracted. TCRdb used MiXCR to reprocess the RACE reads, holding one entry per CDR3 protein. The repertoire holds more than 60,000 distinct CDR3 sequences, over 8.5% seen once, with roughly 1.4% in the top ten. What was sequenced was whole blood. The source is a male donor in good health. Some clones in this sample may be carry-over from other donors' samples.

This clonotype was recorded many times. The gene calls are TRBV5-1 and TRBJ2-3; D is uncertain. The germline gives CDR1 SGHRS, CDR2 YFSETQ. The CDR3 runs to 15 residues. The V end lost 4 bases, the J end lost 0 bases, and 12 bases lay between the germline ends. DNA for the CDR3: TGCGCCAGCAGCCGGACGGTTACTAGCACAGATACGCAGTATTTT. Translating gives CASSRTVTSTDTQYF.

This clonotype was detected a few times. Here the CDR3 DNA reads TGTGCCAGCAGTGATGGGGTTGAAGGGATCCTCCACTTT. Translating it yields CASSDGVEGILHF. This chain connects TRBV2 to TRBJ1-6; no clear D gene. V was shortened by 3 bases and J by 15 bases, with 15 bases between the two germline ends. The V gene's germline CDR1 is SNHLY and CDR2 FYNNEI. The CDR3 has 13 residues.

The rearrangement links TRBV7-2 to TRBJ1-5; 10 bases are shared with TRBD1. Losses at the gene ends were 1 base for V and 6 bases for J; bases not matched to a gene: 3. CDR1 and CDR2 (germline): SGHTA, FQGNSA. This CDR3 spans 15 amino acids. CDR3 sequence: CASSLGQGAGQPQHF. The CDR3 DNA is TGTGCCAGCAGCTTAGGACAGGGGGCTGGTCAGCCCCAGCATTTT.

The rearrangement joins TRBV14 to TRBJ1-1; a possible D gene is TRBD1 (6 bases). Germline loops: CDR1 SGHDN, CDR2 FVKESK. V lost 0 bases and J lost 1, with 12 bases in between. The CDR3 covers 16 residues. CDR3 DNA: TGTGCCAGCAGCCAAGACGTCGGACAGACGAACACTGAAGCTTTCTTT. Translating it yields CASSQDVGQTNTEAFF. Combining the CDR3 with reference TRBV14 and TRBJ1-1 gives the whole variable domain EAGVTQFPSHSVIEKGQTVTLRCDPISGHDNLYWYRRVMGKEIKFLLHFVKESKQDESGMPNNRFLAERTGGTYSTLKVQPAELEDSGVYFCASSQDVGQTNTEAFFGQGTRLTVV.

This clonotype was seen at least ten times. The chain joins TRBV5-1 to TRBJ1-1; D unclear. Germline loops: CDR1 SGHRS, CDR2 YFSETQ. The CDR3 sequence is 14 residues long. The V end lost 0 bases, the J end lost 0 bases, and 6 bases lay between the germline ends. CDR3 sequence (DNA): TGCGCCAGCAGCTTGGTACAGTTGAACACTGAAGCTTTCTTT. Amino acid sequence: CASSLVQLNTEAFF.

This clonotype was recorded a few times. The chain employs TRBV6-1 and TRBJ2-7; 8 nucleotides line up with TRBD1. CDR3 length: 14 residues. The germline gives CDR1 MNHNS, CDR2 SASEGT. V dropped 6 bases and J dropped 4; count of bases not matched to a gene: 8. This CDR3 reads CASRLTGAGYEQYF. The CDR3 region has the DNA TGTGCCAGCAGGCTGACAGGGGCCGGGTACGAGCAGTACTTC.

This clonotype has more than one count but fewer than ten. The chain uses TRBV27 and TRBJ2-2; D assignment may be TRBD1 or TRBD2 (5 bases each). CDR3 length: 19 residues. V was trimmed by 6 bases and J by 0 bases, leaving 23 bases between them. Germline V gives CDR1 MNHEY, CDR2 SMNVEV (reference sequence). CDR3 sequence: CASSLGQIRGRPNTGELFF. CDR3 nucleotide sequence: TGTGCCAGCAGCTTAGGGCAGATTAGGGGACGGCCGAACACCGGGGAGCTGTTTTTT.

This clonotype was counted a few times. The chain recombines TRBV3-1 with TRBJ2-1, with TRBD1 as a possible D gene (5 bases). This CDR3 is 15 amino acids long. Germline lookup yields CDR1 LGHDT and CDR2 YNNKEL (reference sequence). Trimming left V 4 bases short and J 6 bases short, with 16 bases between. The CDR3 DNA reads as TGTGCCAGCAGCCCCCCCCACAGGTCTGGCAATGAGCAGTTCTTC. Encoded protein: CASSPPHRSGNEQFF.

This clonotype occurred a few times. The chain links TRBV4-1 to TRBJ2-5, with a tentative D call TRBD2 (5 bases). The CDR3 is 14 amino acids. The V gene's germline CDR1 is MGHRA and CDR2 YSYEKL. Trimming took 1 base from V and 5 from J, leaving 11 bases between them. The CDR3: CASSQAGSSETQYF. For the CDR3, the DNA is TGCGCCAGCAGCCAAGCGGGGAGTTCTGAGACCCAGTACTTC.

This CDR3 is CASSLEGGRTDTQYF. CDR3 in DNA: TGCGCCAGCAGCCTGGAGGGGGGGCGGACAGATACGCAGTATTTT. The V and J genes are TRBV5-1 and TRBJ2-3, with TRBD2 as a possible D gene (7 bases). V was pared by 4 bases and J by 3 bases, with 15 bases between. The CDR3 totals 15 residues. CDR1 is SGHRS, CDR2 YFSETQ, per germline.

This clonotype was counted a few times. This sequence joins TRBV27 and TRBJ2-3; tentatively, D is TRBD2 (6 bases). This CDR3 is built from 16 residues. V dropped 6 bases and J dropped 5 bases, with 21 bases sitting between them. Germline V CDR1 and CDR2: MNHEY, SMNVEV (reference sequence). Here the CDR3 DNA reads TGTGCCAGCAGCCGACTAGAAGTAGGGTATATAGATACGCAGTATTTT. It encodes CASSRLEVGYIDTQYF.

This clonotype came up many times. This chain uses TRBV7-2 with TRBJ2-7; 7 bases agree with TRBD1. The junction had 8 bases not matched to a gene; V was cut back by 1 base and J by 5 bases. Germline V gives CDR1 SGHTA, CDR2 FQGNSA. There are 15 residues in the CDR3. This CDR3 reads CASSLEEGASHEQYF. The CDR3 region has the DNA TGTGCCAGCAGCTTAGAAGAGGGGGCGAGCCACGAGCAGTACTTC.

V and J are TRBV7-2 and TRBJ2-7; D is ambiguous. The V and J ends lost 4 bases and 2 bases respectively, with 9 bases between them. Germline V lookup: CDR1 SGHTA, CDR2 FQGNSA. The CDR3 contains 13 residues. The DNA for the CDR3 is TGTGCCAGCAGCTCGGGCCGAACCTACGAGCAGTACTTC. It translates to CASSSGRTYEQYF.

The chain couples TRBV3-1 to TRBJ2-7; 8 nucleotides match TRBD2. The CDR3 totals 15 residues. Trimming took 1 base from V and 4 from J; bases not matched to a gene: 6. Germline lookup yields CDR1 LGHDT and CDR2 YNNKEL (reference sequence). For the CDR3, the DNA is TGTGCCAGCAGCCAAGCTCTAGCGGGTGTGTACGAGCAGTACTTC. Translated: CASSQALAGVYEQYF.

This clonotype was detected only a few times. V usage is TRBV11-2 and J usage is TRBJ2-3; 14 bases are a match to TRBD2. The CDR3 runs 17 residues. The germline V gene encodes CDR1 SGHAT and CDR2 FQNNGV. The junction had 6 bases not matched to a gene; V was cut back by 4 bases and J by 3 bases. The CDR3 sequence: CASSSGTSGRWTDTQYF. DNA of the CDR3: TGTGCCAGCAGCTCGGGGACTAGCGGGAGATGGACAGATACGCAGTATTTT.

At least ten counts were recorded for this clonotype. For the CDR3, the DNA is TGTGCCAGCAGCAATCAAGTAGATATTGGTGTCTATGGCTACACCTTC. Amino acid sequence: CASSNQVDIGVYGYTF. The rearrangement uses TRBV9 and TRBJ1-2; no definite D call. V gave up 4 bases and J gave up 4 bases, with 20 bases separating them. The CDR3 is 16 amino acids. Germline lookup yields CDR1 SGDLS and CDR2 YYNGEE.

This clonotype was seen ten or more times. V gene TRBV15 combines with J gene TRBJ1-4, with TRBD1 matching over 7 bases. Germline CDR1 is LNHNV and CDR2 is YYDKDF (reference sequence). The CDR3 covers 17 residues. Losses at the gene ends were 0 bases for V and 3 bases for J; bases not matched to a gene: 7. CDR3 nucleotides: TGTGCCACCAGCAGAGATCCCCTCGACAGGGCTAATGAAAAACTGTTTTTT. Protein sequence: CATSRDPLDRANEKLFF.

This clonotype occurred a few times. This rearrangement joins TRBV5-1 to TRBJ2-2; 8 bases are shared with TRBD2. Germline loops: CDR1 SGHRS, CDR2 YFSETQ. Trimming at V came to 5 bases and at J to 6 bases, leaving 9 bases not matched to a gene. The CDR3 spans 15 residues. The CDR3 sequence: CASRLGSGTPGELFF. CDR3 coding DNA: TGCGCCAGCAGGCTCGGTAGCGGGACCCCCGGGGAGCTGTTTTTT.

The J gene is TRBJ1-2, the V gene TRBV2, with 8 bases that match TRBD1. Germline assignment: CDR1 SNHLY and CDR2 FYNNEI. The CDR3 is 16 amino acids. Trimming cost V 8 bases and J 0 bases; bases outside gene matches: 11. CDR3 region: CASPSGGQAANYGYTF. CDR3 sequence (DNA): TGTGCCAGCCCCTCCGGGGGACAGGCCGCTAACTATGGCTACACCTTC.

This chain joins TRBV5-1 and TRBJ1-5; weak D call: TRBD1 (5 bases). Germline values: CDR1 SGHRS, CDR2 YFSETQ. The CDR3 length is 14 residues. The V end lost 4 bases, the J end lost 3 bases, and 11 bases lay between the germline ends. The CDR3 nucleotides are TGCGCCAGCAGCGAAGGACAAATCAATCAGCCCCAGCATTTT. Translated: CASSEGQINQPQHF.

This clonotype was seen a handful of times. This chain joins TRBV25-1 and TRBJ2-3; TRBD1 aligns across 8 bases. CDR1 is MGHDK, CDR2 SYGVNS, per germline. The V segment lost 4 bases and the J segment 2 bases; nucleotides outside the gene matches: 11. The CDR3 is 17 residues long. As DNA, the CDR3 is TGTGCCAGCAGTGCACTAGGGACAGGCATTGTCACAGATACGCAGTATTTT. This sequence encodes CASSALGTGIVTDTQYF.

The rearrangement uses TRBV11-2 and TRBJ2-1; 13 bases match TRBD2. The CDR3 is 18 amino acids. Germline V gene lookup returns CDR1 SGHAT and CDR2 FQNNGV. Losses at the gene ends were 1 base for V and 7 bases for J; bases not matched to a gene: 10. The CDR3 coding sequence is TGTGCCAGCAGCTTAGGGGGGTCTACTAGCGGGAGGGGAAATGAGCAGTTCTTC. Translated: CASSLGGSTSGRGNEQFF.

In this sample, this clonotype turned up many times. V and J are TRBV4-1 and TRBJ1-1; D gene ambiguous. This CDR3 region has 13 residues. Germline CDR1 reads MGHRA; CDR2 reads YSYEKL. Between the trimmed V and J ends, which lost 0 bases and 5 bases, there was a span of 7 bases. CDR3 in DNA: TGCGCCAGCAGCCAAGATATGGGTACTGAAGCTTTCTTT. Protein sequence: CASSQDMGTEAFF.

V and J are TRBV5-6 and TRBJ2-5; 10 bases match TRBD2. The V and J ends lost 2 bases and 4 bases, in that order; junction bases with no gene match: 14. The CDR3 covers 18 residues. Germline CDR1 is SGHDT and CDR2 is YYEEEE. The CDR3 DNA reads as TGTGCCAGCAGCTTCGAGCGGGGGGGCTTTACGGGCCGAGAGACCCAGTACTTC. Translation: CASSFERGGFTGRETQYF.

This clonotype was counted only a few times. The chain recombines TRBV29-1 with TRBJ2-7, with 7 bases fitting TRBD1. CDR1 and CDR2 (germline): SQVTM, ANQGSEA. The junction had 3 bases not matched to a gene; V was cut back by 0 bases and J by 4 bases. The length of the CDR3 is 13 residues. The CDR3 coding sequence is TGCAGCGTTGAAGAGGGCAGGGGGTACGAGCAGTACTTC. Protein sequence: CSVEEGRGYEQYF.

This chain connects TRBV10-3 to TRBJ2-5; 9 bases match TRBD2. V shed 4 bases, J shed 4 bases, and the junction held 4 bases outside the gene matches. Per germline, CDR1 ENHRY and CDR2 SYGVKD. This CDR3 contains 14 residues. CDR3 loop: CAISGFSGGETQYF. The CDR3 DNA sequence: TGTGCCATCAGTGGTTTTAGCGGGGGAGAGACCCAGTACTTC.

This clonotype was found a few times. The chain carries TRBV7-2 and TRBJ1-1, with D perhaps TRBD1 (6 bases). The ends were cut back, 5 bases at V and 5 bases at J, with 18 bases in the middle. This CDR3 contains 15 residues. The germline V gene has CDR1 SGHTA and CDR2 FQGNSA. The CDR3 bases are TGTGCCAGCAGCCCAGAGGGGGGGGTTGGAACTGAAGCTTTCTTT. It encodes CASSPEGGVGTEAFF.